These T cell receptor beta chains were read from a single sample in a study of blood T cell repertoires in COVID-19. Clones were read by immunoSEQ multiplex PCR, and TCRdb kept only the in-frame ones, dropping some. The table includes some 400,000 clones, 90% detected once. The specimen was peripheral blood. These receptors came from a man aged 18 to 30 with active or convalescent COVID-19. The CDR3 runs from the conserved cysteine through the conserved F or W. The D gene is left open where the match is weak. Expanded clones are given a class, and other clones once, few, many or no size at all.

J	size	V	D	CDR3	DNA
TRBJ1-5	NA	TRBV6-1	NA	CASSEQGGRNQPQHF	TGTGCCAGCAGTGAACAAGGGGGACGCAATCAGCCCCAGCATTTT
TRBJ1-5	NA	TRBV27	TRBD1	CASSLQGGYQPQHF	TGTGCCAGCAGTCTACAGGGGGGGTATCAGCCCCAGCATTTT
TRBJ2-7	NA	TRBV2	NA	CASSASTTLAVYEQYF	TGTGCCAGCAGTGCTTCTACGACTTTAGCGGTATACGAGCAGTACTTC
TRBJ1-3	NA	TRBV25-1	TRBD1	CASSGRDREIGNTIYF	TGTGCCAGCAGCGGCCGGGACAGGGAAATCGGAAACACCATATATTTT
TRBJ1-6	NA	TRBV5-1	NA	CASSLTGNFLNSPLHF	TGCGCCAGCAGCTTGACAGGGAATTTCCTAAATTCACCCCTCCACTTT
TRBJ2-7	NA	TRBV7-9	NA	CASRPHLSTQQYF	TGTGCCAGCAGGCCCCACCTCTCTACGCAGCAGTACTTC
TRBJ2-3	NA	TRBV19	TRBD1	CATAGQGGIDTQYF	TGTGCCACCGCAGGACAGGGAGGCATAGATACGCAGTATTTT
TRBJ2-7	NA	TRBV7-8	TRBD1	CASSPRDRAYEQYF	TGTGCCAGCAGCCCCCGGGACAGGGCCTACGAGCAGTACTTC
TRBJ2-2	NA	TRBV7-8	NA	CASSLLPNTGELFF	TGTGCCAGCAGCTTACTACCCAACACCGGGGAGCTGTTTTTT
TRBJ2-5	NA	TRBV9	TRBD2	CASSAGTSGYQETQYF	TGTGCCAGCAGCGCCGGGACTAGCGGGTACCAAGAGACCCAGTACTTC
TRBJ1-3	NA	TRBV5-5	TRBD1	CASSSVDRGLSGNTIYF	TGTGCCAGCAGCTCTGTGGATAGGGGGCTCTCTGGAAACACCATATATTTT
TRBJ2-4	NA	TRBV6-6	TRBD1	CASRTRTGENIQYF	TGTGCCAGCAGGACCCGGACAGGGGAAAACATTCAGTACTTC
TRBJ2-2	NA	TRBV28	NA	CASRPGGGELFF	TGTGCCAGCAGACCCGGGGGAGGGGAGCTGTTTTTT
TRBJ1-2	NA	TRBV12-5	TRBD1	CASGGTASNYGYTF	TGTGCTAGTGGCGGGACAGCCTCTAACTATGGCTACACCTTC
TRBJ1-5	NA	TRBV7-9	NA	CASSAQSQPQHF	TGTGCCAGCAGCGCACAAAGTCAGCCCCAGCATTTT
TRBJ1-3	once	TRBV6-6	NA	CASSYLGSGNTIYF	TGTGCCAGCAGTTATCTAGGATCCGGAAACACCATATATTTT
TRBJ1-2	NA	TRBV4-3	NA	CASSQDGDYGYTF	TGCGCCAGCAGCCAAGACGGGGACTACGGCTACACCTTC
TRBJ2-7	NA	TRBV30	NA	CAAAEQTYEQYF	TGTGCCGCTGCGGAGCAAACCTACGAGCAGTACTTC
TRBJ1-1	once	TRBV5-8	TRBD1	CASREAGRGMAAFF	TGTGCCAGCAGGGAAGCGGGCAGGGGGATGGCAGCTTTCTTT
TRBJ2-7	NA	TRBV19	TRBD1	CASSIGTGATYEQYF	TGTGCCAGTAGTATAGGAACAGGGGCTACCTACGAGCAGTACTTC
TRBJ2-1	NA	TRBV4-1	TRBD1	CASSQGQGVTLWDNEQFF	TGCGCCAGCAGCCAAGGACAGGGGGTTACCCTTTGGGACAATGAGCAGTTCTTC
TRBJ2-1	NA	TRBV6-6	NA	CASSRQDSSYNEQFF	TGTGCCAGCAGTCGACAGGATTCCTCCTACAATGAGCAGTTCTTC
TRBJ1-2	NA	TRBV6-1	NA	CASSEGFGGSNYGYTF	TGTGCCAGCAGTGAAGGTTTCGGGGGGTCGAACTATGGCTACACCTTC
TRBJ2-1	NA	TRBV28	TRBD2	CASSQPPWTSNNEQFF	TGTGCCAGCAGTCAACCCCCATGGACTAGCAACAATGAGCAGTTCTTC
TRBJ2-7	NA	TRBV5-5	NA	CASSTKFTSYEQYF	TGTGCCAGCAGCACTAAGTTTACATCCTACGAGCAGTACTTC
TRBJ1-5	NA	TRBV19	NA	CASSGQSNQPQHF	TGTGCCAGTAGTGGACAGAGCAATCAGCCCCAGCATTTT
TRBJ2-3	NA	TRBV7-6	TRBD2	CASSRYTSGRTGDTQYF	TGTGCCAGCAGCCGTTATACTAGCGGGAGAACGGGGGATACGCAGTATTTT
TRBJ2-3	NA	TRBV7-9	TRBD2	CASSLLVAGDTDTQYF	TGTGCCAGCAGCTTACTTGTAGCGGGGGACACAGATACGCAGTATTTT
TRBJ1-4	NA	TRBV5-8	NA	CASRQIGTAEKLFF	TGTGCCAGCCGACAAATAGGGACTGCTGAAAAACTGTTTTTT
TRBJ1-5	NA	TRBV20-1	NA	CSASMGRNQPQHF	TGCAGTGCTAGTATGGGCAGAAATCAGCCCCAGCATTTT
TRBJ2-2	NA	TRBV3-1/TRBV3-2	TRBD2	CASRGSGSMSGELFF	TGTGCCAGCAGGGGTAGCGGGAGTATGTCCGGGGAGCTGTTTTTT
TRBJ2-2	NA	TRBV29-1	NA	CSVEVRVTGELFF	TGCAGCGTTGAGGTTCGGGTGACCGGGGAGCTGTTTTTT
TRBJ1-5	NA	TRBV7-2	NA	CASSFDGSGANQPQHF	TGTGCCAGCAGCTTTGACGGCAGTGGGGCCAATCAGCCCCAGCATTTT
TRBJ2-5	NA	TRBV19	NA	CASSIYIQETQYF	TGTGCCAGTAGTATATACATCCAAGAGACCCAGTACTTC
TRBJ2-1	NA	TRBV28	NA	CASGQRRYNEQFF	TGTGCCAGCGGACAACGACGATACAATGAGCAGTTCTTC
TRBJ1-2	NA	TRBV7-2	TRBD1	CASSPRQGNYGYTF	TGTGCCAGCAGCCCAAGACAGGGCAACTATGGCTACACCTTC
TRBJ2-1	NA	TRBV27	TRBD2	CASSLEPGLAGTYNEQFF	TGTGCCAGCAGCCTCGAACCGGGACTAGCGGGGACCTACAATGAGCAGTTCTTC
TRBJ2-2	NA	TRBV4-1	TRBD1	CASRDRVNTGELFF	TGCGCCAGCCGGGACAGGGTGAACACCGGGGAGCTGTTTTTT
TRBJ1-2	few	TRBV19	NA	CASSNPGQRPAHYGYTF	TGTGCCAGTTCCAACCCCGGACAGCGGCCCGCCCACTATGGCTACACCTTC
TRBJ2-7	once	TRBV19	TRBD1	CASSIGDRADEQYF	TGTGCCAGTAGTATAGGAGACAGGGCGGACGAGCAGTACTTC
TRBJ2-7	NA	TRBV6-2/TRBV6-3	TRBD1	CASTPRTGATTSSYEQYF	TGTGCCAGCACCCCTCGGACAGGGGCTACGACCTCCTCCTACGAGCAGTACTTC
TRBJ1-4	NA	TRBV7-9	NA	CASSSWTEGEKLFF	TGTGCCAGCAGCTCCTGGACAGAAGGTGAAAAACTGTTTTTT
TRBJ2-2	NA	TRBV13	NA	CASSQEGHLPGELFF	TGTGCCAGCAGCCAAGAGGGACACCTCCCAGGGGAGCTGTTTTTT
TRBJ1-2	NA	TRBV6-5	NA	CASRDSASYGYTF	TGTGCCAGCAGGGACAGCGCTTCTTATGGCTACACCTTC
TRBJ2-1	NA	TRBV28	TRBD2	CASARVAGVPYNEQFF	TGTGCCAGCGCCAGAGTAGCGGGAGTACCCTACAATGAGCAGTTCTTC
TRBJ1-1	NA	TRBV6-2/TRBV6-3	NA	CASSPLGGTEAFF	TGTGCCAGCAGTCCCCTGGGGGGCACTGAAGCTTTCTTT
TRBJ2-1	NA	TRBV6-6	NA	CASTRGQLARVEQFF	TGTGCCAGCACCCGCGGCCAACTAGCTCGGGTTGAGCAGTTCTTC
TRBJ1-6	NA	TRBV6-6	TRBD1	CASTTNRGSSSPLHF	TGTGCCAGCACCACCAACAGGGGTTCGAGTTCACCCCTCCACTTT
TRBJ1-3	NA	TRBV10-3	NA	CAITPGGSSGNTIYF	TGTGCCATCACCCCGGGGGGCTCTTCTGGAAACACCATATATTTT
TRBJ2-1	NA	TRBV29-1	TRBD2	CSVGELAGVEQFF	TGCAGCGTTGGCGAGCTAGCGGGAGTTGAGCAGTTCTTC
TRBJ1-3	NA	TRBV28	TRBD1	CASRTGGTGNTIYF	TGTGCCAGCAGGACAGGGGGAACTGGAAACACCATATATTTT
TRBJ2-2	NA	TRBV6-5	TRBD1	CASSYARTGVGGELFF	TGTGCCAGCAGTTACGCCCGGACAGGGGTTGGCGGGGAGCTGTTTTTT
TRBJ2-5	NA	TRBV7-8	TRBD1	CASSRGQSETQYF	TGTGCCAGCAGCCGGGGACAGAGTGAGACCCAGTACTTC
TRBJ2-7	few	TRBV6-1	NA	CASGEGVTYEQYF	TGTGCCAGCGGTGAGGGAGTCACCTACGAGCAGTACTTC